This T cell receptor (beta chain) was profiled in a study of breast tumors, draining lymph nodes, adjacent tissues. Study-wide points: The lymph node origin of tumor T cells was framed as consistent with a hypothesis, not demonstrated.

With regard to this clonotype: Its antigen is unknown.

Germline CDR1 LNHDA, CDR2 SQIVND (reference sequence). CDR3 size: 16 residues. TCRdb reanalysed the multiplex PCR reads using MiXCR and keeps one entry per CDR3 protein. The data show approximately 280,000 distinct CDR3 sequences, roughly 31% seen once. Axillary draining lymph nodes of breast cancer patients supplied the node samples. The chain combines TRBV19 with TRBJ2-5, with 13 nucleotides matching TRBD2. The J call may not be correct, given that the DNA end is closer to TRBJ2-7. Sequencing input: axillary lymph node tissue. The sequence came from a female donor with breast cancer. Some clones in this sample may be carry-over from other donors' samples. In nucleotides, the CDR3 is TGTGCCAGTAGCCACCGGACTAGCGGGAGCTCCTACGAGCAGTACTTC. Encoded protein: CASSHRTSGSSYEQYF.